This T cell receptor beta chain was obtained from a study of blood T cell repertoires in COVID-19. Study as a whole: Acute-phase and convalescent COVID-19 samples originated in the United States, Italy and Spain. From T cells, B-cell-depleted T cells, or PBMCs came the material, which was cDNA or gDNA.

Source study methods: Amplification of reference gene primers was used by the study to estimate nucleated cell counts. Generated by immunoSEQ multiplex PCR, the TCRdb table keeps only in-frame clones and is missing some. Clone size and V and J calls were adopted from that table, with D and trimming inferred from the DNA. The sample holds approximately 280,000 clones; approximately 85% are singletons and the top ten take approximately 10%. Germline V gene sequence: CDR1 MNHEY, CDR2 SMNVEV (reference sequence). The CDR3 consists of 13 residues. The V end lost 5 bases, the J end lost 6 bases, and 10 bases lay between the germline ends.

J is TRBJ2-2 and V is TRBV27; no definite D call. The clonotype was recovered from a woman aged 70 to 79 with acute or convalescent COVID-19. Input material: peripheral blood. CDR3 loop: CASSPPQAGELFF. CDR3 DNA sequence: TGTGCCAGCAGTCCCCCCCAGGCCGGGGAGCTGTTTTTT.